In this sample, the clone carrying this TCR beta chain turned up a few times. The target antigen is unknown. This specimen belongs to a study of T cell repertoires in cytomegalovirus infection. For the study at large: CMV infection and matching HLA type were both indicated by public TCR beta signatures.

One entry per CDR3 protein, called by TCRdb with MiXCR from the reads. The sample has approximately 390,000 distinct CDR3 sequences; about 35% are singletons. The sequenced sample was cultured PBMCs, obtained from culture after CMV antigen stimulation. The receptor's source is a human donor in good health (CMV status not recorded). Some clones in this sample may be carry-over from other donors' samples.

For the CDR3, the DNA is TGTGCCAGACCCGGGACTAGCGTCTGGAACGAGCAGTACTTC. Translation gives CARPGTSVWNEQYF. The rearrangement joins TRBV27 to TRBJ2-7; 10 bases are shared with TRBD2. Germline V gene lookup returns CDR1 MNHEY and CDR2 SMNVEV (reference sequence). This CDR3 is 14 amino acids long. V was clipped by 9 bases and J by 5 bases; unmatched bases: 10.